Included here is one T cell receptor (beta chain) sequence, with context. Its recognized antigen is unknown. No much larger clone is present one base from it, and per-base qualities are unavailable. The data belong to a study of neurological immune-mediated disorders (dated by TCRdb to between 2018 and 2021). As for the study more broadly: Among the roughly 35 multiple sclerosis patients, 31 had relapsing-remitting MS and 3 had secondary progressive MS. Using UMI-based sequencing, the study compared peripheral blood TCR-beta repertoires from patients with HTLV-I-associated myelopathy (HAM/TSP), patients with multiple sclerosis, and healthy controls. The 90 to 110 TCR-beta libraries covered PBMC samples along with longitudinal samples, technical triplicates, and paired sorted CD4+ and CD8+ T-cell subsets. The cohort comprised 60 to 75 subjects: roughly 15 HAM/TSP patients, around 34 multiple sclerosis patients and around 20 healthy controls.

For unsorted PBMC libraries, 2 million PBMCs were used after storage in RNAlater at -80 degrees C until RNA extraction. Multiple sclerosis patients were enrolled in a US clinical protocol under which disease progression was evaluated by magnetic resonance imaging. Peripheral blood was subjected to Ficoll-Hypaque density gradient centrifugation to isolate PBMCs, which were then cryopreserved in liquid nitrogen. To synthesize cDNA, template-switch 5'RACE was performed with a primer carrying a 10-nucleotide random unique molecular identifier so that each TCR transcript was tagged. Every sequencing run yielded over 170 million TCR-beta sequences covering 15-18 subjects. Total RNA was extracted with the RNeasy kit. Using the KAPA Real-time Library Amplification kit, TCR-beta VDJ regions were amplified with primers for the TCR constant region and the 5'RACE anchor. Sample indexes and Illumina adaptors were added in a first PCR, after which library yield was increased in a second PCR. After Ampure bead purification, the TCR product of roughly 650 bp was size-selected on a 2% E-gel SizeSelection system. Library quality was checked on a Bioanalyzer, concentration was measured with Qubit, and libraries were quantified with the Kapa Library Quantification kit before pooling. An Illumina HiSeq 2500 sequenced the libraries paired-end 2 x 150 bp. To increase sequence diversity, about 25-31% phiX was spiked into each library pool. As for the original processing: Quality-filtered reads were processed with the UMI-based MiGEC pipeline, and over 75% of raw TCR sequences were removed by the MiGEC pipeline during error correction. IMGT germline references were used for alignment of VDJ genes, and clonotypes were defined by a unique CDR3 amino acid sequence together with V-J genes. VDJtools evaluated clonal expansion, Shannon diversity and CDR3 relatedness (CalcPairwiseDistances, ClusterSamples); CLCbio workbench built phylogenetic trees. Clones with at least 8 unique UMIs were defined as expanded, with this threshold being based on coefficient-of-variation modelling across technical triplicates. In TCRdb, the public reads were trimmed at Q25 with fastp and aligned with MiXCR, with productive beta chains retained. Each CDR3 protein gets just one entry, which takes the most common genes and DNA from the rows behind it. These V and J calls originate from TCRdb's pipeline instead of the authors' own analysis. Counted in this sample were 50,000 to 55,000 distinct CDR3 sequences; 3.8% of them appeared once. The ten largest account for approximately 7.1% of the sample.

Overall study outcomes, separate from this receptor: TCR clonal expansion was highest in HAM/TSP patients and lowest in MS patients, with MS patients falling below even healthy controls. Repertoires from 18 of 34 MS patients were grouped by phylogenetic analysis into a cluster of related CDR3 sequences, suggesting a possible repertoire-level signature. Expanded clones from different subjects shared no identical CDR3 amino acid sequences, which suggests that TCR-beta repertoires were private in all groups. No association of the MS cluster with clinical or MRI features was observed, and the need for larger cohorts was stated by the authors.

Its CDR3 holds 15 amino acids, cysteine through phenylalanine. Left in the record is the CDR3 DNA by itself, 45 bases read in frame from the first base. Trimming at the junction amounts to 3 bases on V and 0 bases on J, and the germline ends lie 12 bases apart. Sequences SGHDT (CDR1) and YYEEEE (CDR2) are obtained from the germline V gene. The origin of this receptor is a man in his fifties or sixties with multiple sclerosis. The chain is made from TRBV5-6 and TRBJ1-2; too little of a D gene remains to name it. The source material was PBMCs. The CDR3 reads CASSWTGATNYGYTF. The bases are TGTGCCAGCAGCTGGACCGGAGCAACTAACTATGGCTACACCTTC.